This T cell receptor (beta chain) was obtained from a study of cytomegalovirus exposure and HLA in healthy donors. Across the study: Membership in the Caucasian-associated ancestry cluster was found for 65% to 85% of roughly 400 genotyped donors.

Regarding this clone: Its specificity is unknown.

Findings and limits, study-wide: In vitro testing confirmed three CMV-associated chains as specific for CMV antigens.

PCR used 60 Vbeta primers and 13 Jbeta primers. Assay used: immunoSEQ multiplex PCR; TCRdb lists only in-frame clones, some missing. The sample comprises about 150,000 clones, 70% to 90% of which are singletons, and more than 4% rests with the top ten. The CDR3 has 15 amino acids. The V and J ends lost 2 bases and 0 bases respectively, with 11 bases between them. CDR1 is SGDLS, CDR2 YYNGEE, per germline. The specimen was PBMCs. This clonotype originated in a girl aged 10-17 years in good health and CMV-seropositive. The chain is built from TRBV9 and TRBJ1-2; tentative D call: TRBD1 (6 bases). CDR3 coding DNA: TGTGCCAGCAGCGTGCAGGGGCGGGCTAACTATGGCTACACCTTC. Its protein product is CASSVQGRANYGYTF.